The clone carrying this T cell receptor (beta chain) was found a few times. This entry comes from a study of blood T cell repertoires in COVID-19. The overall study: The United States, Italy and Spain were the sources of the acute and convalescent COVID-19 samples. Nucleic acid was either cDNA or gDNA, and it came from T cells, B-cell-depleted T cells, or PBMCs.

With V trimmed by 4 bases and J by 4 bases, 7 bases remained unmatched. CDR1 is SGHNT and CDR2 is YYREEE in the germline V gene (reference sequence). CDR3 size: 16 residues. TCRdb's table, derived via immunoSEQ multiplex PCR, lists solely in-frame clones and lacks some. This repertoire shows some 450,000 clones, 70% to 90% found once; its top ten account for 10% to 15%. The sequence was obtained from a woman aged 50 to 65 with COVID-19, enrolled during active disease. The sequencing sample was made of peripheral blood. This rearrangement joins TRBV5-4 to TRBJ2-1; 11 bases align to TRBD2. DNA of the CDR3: TGTGCCAGCAGCCATAGCGGGGGGGCGAGTTACAATGAGCAGTTCTTC. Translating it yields CASSHSGGASYNEQFF. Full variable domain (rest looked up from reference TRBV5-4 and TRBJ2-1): ETGVTQSPTHLIKTRGQQVTLRCSSQSGHNTVSWYQQALGQGPQFIFQYYREEENGRGNFPPRFSGLQFPNYSSELNVNALELDDSALYLCASSHSGGASYNEQFFGPGTRLTVL.